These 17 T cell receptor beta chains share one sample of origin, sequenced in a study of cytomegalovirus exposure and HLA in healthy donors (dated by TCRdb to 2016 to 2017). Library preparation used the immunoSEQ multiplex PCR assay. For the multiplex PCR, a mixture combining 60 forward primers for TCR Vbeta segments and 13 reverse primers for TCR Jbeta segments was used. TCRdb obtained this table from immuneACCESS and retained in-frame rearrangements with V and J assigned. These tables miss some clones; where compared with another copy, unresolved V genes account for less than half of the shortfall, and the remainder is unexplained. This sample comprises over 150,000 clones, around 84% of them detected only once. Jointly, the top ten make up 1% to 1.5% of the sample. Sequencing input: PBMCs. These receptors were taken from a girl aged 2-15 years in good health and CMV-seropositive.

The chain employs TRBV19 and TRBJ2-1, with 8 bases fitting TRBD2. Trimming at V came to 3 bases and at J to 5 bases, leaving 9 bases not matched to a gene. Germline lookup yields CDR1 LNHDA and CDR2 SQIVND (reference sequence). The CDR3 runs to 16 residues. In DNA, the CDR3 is TGTGCCAGTAGTATCCCCTACGGGAGGGGGGACAATGAGCAGTTCTTC. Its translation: CASSIPYGRGDNEQFF.

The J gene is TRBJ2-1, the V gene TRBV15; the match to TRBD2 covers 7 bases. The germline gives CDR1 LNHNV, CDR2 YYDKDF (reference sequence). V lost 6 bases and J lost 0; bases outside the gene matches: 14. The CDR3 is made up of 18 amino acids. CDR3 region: CATRHRDYLMSSYNEQFF. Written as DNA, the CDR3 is TGTGCCACCAGACACCGGGACTACCTAATGAGCTCCTACAATGAGCAGTTCTTC.

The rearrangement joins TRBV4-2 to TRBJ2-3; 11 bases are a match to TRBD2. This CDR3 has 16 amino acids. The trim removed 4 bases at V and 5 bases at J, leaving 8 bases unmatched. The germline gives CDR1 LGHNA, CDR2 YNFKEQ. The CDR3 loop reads CASSPRGTSGIDTQYF. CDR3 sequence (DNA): TGTGCCAGCAGCCCTCGAGGGACTAGCGGTATAGATACGCAGTATTTT.

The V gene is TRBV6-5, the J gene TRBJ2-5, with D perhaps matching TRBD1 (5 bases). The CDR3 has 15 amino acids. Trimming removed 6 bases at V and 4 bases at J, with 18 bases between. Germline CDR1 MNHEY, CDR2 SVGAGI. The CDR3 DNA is TGTGCCAGCAGCTCAGTTACCGACAGAGCAGAGACCCAGTACTTC. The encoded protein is CASSSVTDRAETQYF.

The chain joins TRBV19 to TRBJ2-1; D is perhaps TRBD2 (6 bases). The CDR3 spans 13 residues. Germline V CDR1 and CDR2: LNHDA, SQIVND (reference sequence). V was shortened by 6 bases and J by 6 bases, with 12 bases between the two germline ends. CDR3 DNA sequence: TGTGCCAGTAGGACGGCTAGCGTCAATGAGCAGTTCTTC. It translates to CASRTASVNEQFF.

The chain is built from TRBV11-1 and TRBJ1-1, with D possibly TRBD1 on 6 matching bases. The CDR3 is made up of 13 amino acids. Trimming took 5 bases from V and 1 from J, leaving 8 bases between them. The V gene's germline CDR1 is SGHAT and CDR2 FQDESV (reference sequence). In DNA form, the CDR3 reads TGTGCCAGCAGCCCACAGGGGAACACTGAAGCTTTCTTT. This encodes CASSPQGNTEAFF.

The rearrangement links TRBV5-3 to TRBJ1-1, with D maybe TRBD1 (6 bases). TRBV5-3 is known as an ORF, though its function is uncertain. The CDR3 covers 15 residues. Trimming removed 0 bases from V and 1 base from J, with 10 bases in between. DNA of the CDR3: TGTGCCAGAAGCTTGGTGGGACACCGGAACACTGAAGCTTTCTTT. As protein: CARSLVGHRNTEAFF.

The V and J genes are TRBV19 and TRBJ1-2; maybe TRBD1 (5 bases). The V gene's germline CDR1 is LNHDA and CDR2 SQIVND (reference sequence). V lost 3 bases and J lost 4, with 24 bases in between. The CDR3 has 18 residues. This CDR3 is CASSMGGFRQATAYGYTF. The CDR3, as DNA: TGTGCCAGTAGTATGGGGGGATTTCGGCAGGCGACGGCCTATGGCTACACCTTC.

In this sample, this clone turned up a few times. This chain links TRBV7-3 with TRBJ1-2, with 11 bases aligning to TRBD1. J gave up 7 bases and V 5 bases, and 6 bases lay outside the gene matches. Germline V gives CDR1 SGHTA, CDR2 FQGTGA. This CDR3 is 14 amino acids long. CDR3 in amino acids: CASSPSGTGGGYTF. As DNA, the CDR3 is TGTGCCAGCAGCCCCTCCGGGACAGGGGGTGGCTACACCTTC.

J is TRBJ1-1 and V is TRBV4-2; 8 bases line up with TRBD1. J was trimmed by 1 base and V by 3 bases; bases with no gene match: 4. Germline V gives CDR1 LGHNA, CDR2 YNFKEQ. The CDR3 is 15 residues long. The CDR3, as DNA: TGTGCCAGCAGCCAGTACGGACAGGGGAACACTGAAGCTTTCTTT. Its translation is CASSQYGQGNTEAFF.

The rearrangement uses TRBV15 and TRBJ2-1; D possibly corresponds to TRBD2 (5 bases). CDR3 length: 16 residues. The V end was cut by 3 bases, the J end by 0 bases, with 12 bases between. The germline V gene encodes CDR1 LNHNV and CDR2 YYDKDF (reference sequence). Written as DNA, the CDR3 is TGTGCCACCAGCAGGCTACTAGGCCTCTCCTACAATGAGCAGTTCTTC. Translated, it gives CATSRLLGLSYNEQFF.

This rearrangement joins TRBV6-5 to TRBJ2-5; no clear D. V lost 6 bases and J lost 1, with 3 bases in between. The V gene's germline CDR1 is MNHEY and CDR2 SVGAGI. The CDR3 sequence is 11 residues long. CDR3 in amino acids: CASSSQETQYF. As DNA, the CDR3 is TGTGCCAGCAGCTCCCAAGAGACCCAGTACTTC.

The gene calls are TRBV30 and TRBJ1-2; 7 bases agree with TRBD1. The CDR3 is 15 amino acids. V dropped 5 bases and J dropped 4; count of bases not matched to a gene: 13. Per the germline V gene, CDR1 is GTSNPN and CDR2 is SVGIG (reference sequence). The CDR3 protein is CAWGSRQGGGYGYTF. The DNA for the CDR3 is TGTGCCTGGGGTAGTCGGCAGGGGGGAGGCTATGGCTACACCTTC.

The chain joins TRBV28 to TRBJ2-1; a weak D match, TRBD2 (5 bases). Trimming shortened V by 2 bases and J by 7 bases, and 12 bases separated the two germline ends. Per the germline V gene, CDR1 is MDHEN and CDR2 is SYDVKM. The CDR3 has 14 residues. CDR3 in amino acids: CASSLDWSGNEQFF. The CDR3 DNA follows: TGTGCCAGCAGTTTAGATTGGTCGGGGAATGAGCAGTTCTTC.

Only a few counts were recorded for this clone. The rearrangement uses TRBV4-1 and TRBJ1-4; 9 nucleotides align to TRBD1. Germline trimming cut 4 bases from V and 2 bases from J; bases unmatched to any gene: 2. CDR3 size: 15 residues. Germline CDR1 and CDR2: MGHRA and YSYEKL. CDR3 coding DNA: TGCGCCAGCAGCCGAACAGGGGGCACTAATGAAAAACTGTTTTTT. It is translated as CASSRTGGTNEKLFF.

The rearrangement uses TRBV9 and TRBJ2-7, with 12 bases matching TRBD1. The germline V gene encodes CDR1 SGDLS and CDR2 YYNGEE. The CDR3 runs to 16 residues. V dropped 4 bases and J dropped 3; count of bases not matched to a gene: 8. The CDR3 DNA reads TGTGCCAGCAGCTCCCCCGGGACAGGGGGCGTCTACGAGCAGTACTTC. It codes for CASSSPGTGGVYEQYF.

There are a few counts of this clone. Written as DNA, the CDR3 is TGCGCCAGCAGCCAAGCGTTAACACGCTGGAATTCACCCCTCCACTTT. This translates into CASSQALTRWNSPLHF. The V call is TRBV4-1, the J call TRBJ1-6; no definite D call. The CDR3 length is 16 residues. V was clipped by 1 base and J by 7 bases, with 14 bases between them. Per the germline V gene, CDR1 is MGHRA and CDR2 is YSYEKL.